This T cell receptor beta chain came from a study of OX40 agonist ivuxolimab in advanced cancers. Libraries were prepared by immunoSEQ multiplex PCR; TCRdb keeps only in-frame clonotypes and omits some of them. The data contain 91,000 or so clones, 70% to 90% of them singletons. The CDR3 length is 13 residues. Germline values: CDR1 LNHNV, CDR2 YYDKDF (reference sequence). V lost 1 base to trimming and J lost 6 bases; unmatched junction nucleotides: 0. The chain recombines TRBV15 with TRBJ1-2, with TRBD1 identical over 9 bases. This clonotype was sampled from an adult with an advanced solid tumor such as melanoma, head and neck, liver or kidney cancer. The sequences come from CD4+ or CD8+ T cells sorted from blood, collected in a trial of the OX40 agonist ivuxolimab. The CDR3 is CATSRGTGDGYTF. The CDR3 DNA sequence: TGTGCCACCAGCAGAGGGACAGGGGATGGCTACACCTTC.